This is a list of T cell receptor beta chains from one sample in a study of T cell repertoires in cytomegalovirus infection. TCRdb reprocessed the reads with MiXCR, giving one entry per CDR3 protein. Of roughly 230,000 distinct CDR3 sequences listed, roughly 20% are singletons. Source material: CD8+ T cells from PBMCs. The receptors come from a human donor in good health (CMV status not recorded). Some clones in this sample may be carry-over from other donors' samples. Each CDR3 is given with its conserved first and last residue. D genes are given only for firm matches. Only part of the rows carry a size: once, few, many, or a class if the clone is expanded.

>few|TRBJ1-2|TRBV12-3/TRBV12-4|-
TGTGCCAGCAGTTCCCAAACAGGGAACTATGGCTACACCTTC
CASSSQTGNYGYTF
>few|TRBJ1-4|TRBV6-5|-
TGTGCCACCCTCCCGTCGGGGGCAACTAATGAAAAACTGTTTTTT
CATLPSGATNEKLFF
>-|TRBJ2-7|TRBV29-1|-
TGCAGCGTGCGGAGGGGGGAGCAGTACTTC
CSVRRGEQYF
>-|TRBJ2-7|TRBV6-2/TRBV6-3|-
TGTGCCAGCACCTCGTTGGCAGCATCATCCTACGAGCAGTACTTC
CASTSLAASSYEQYF
>few|TRBJ2-1|TRBV19|TRBD1
TGTGCCAGTAGTGGGACAGGGGAGAGCTCCTACAATGAGCAGTTCTTC
CASSGTGESSYNEQFF
>few|TRBJ2-7|TRBV29-1|-
TGCAGCGTTGAAGTCTCGCGACGGGCCGGGTACGAGCAGTACTTC
CSVEVSRRAGYEQYF
>few|TRBJ1-6|TRBV6-5|-
TGTGCCAGCAGTTACCGCAGGGATAATTCACCCCTCCACTTT
CASSYRRDNSPLHF
>-|TRBJ2-7|TRBV6-5|-
TGTGCCAGCAGTTCAGACAGCCAGGGAATCTACGAGCAGTACTTC
CASSSDSQGIYEQYF
>many|TRBJ2-7|TRBV7-8|TRBD1
TGTGCCAGCAGCTTAAGGGAGGGGACAGGGGCCTACGAGCAGTACTTC
CASSLREGTGAYEQYF
>-|TRBJ2-3|TRBV29-1|-
TGCAGCGTGGACCCGGGAAACCTCGGGGATACGCAGTATTTT
CSVDPGNLGDTQYF
>-|TRBJ1-2|TRBV27|-
TGTGCCAGCAGTGATAACGGCGGTTTCTATGGCTACACCTTC
CASSDNGGFYGYTF
>many|TRBJ2-7|TRBV7-2|-
TGTGCCAGCAGCCCCCTCGCGGGGAGGAGGGAGCAGTACTTC
CASSPLAGRREQYF
>few|TRBJ1-5|TRBV19|-
TGTGCCAGTAGTATAGGCCCTCAGGGCAATCAGCCCCAGCATTTT
CASSIGPQGNQPQHF
>-|TRBJ1-1|TRBV6-6|-
TGTGCCAGCAGTTACCCCGCGAAAGGTTACACTGAAGCTTTCTTT
CASSYPAKGYTEAFF
>-|TRBJ1-2|TRBV7-8|TRBD1
TGTGCCACCACCCGAGCAGGGGGCTATGGCTACACCTTC
CATTRAGGYGYTF
>few|TRBJ2-1|TRBV9|TRBD2
TGTGCCAGCAGCGTTGGGACTAGCGGGGCGGATGAGCAGTTCTTC
CASSVGTSGADEQFF
>once|TRBJ1-4|TRBV12-3/TRBV12-4|TRBD1
TGTGCCAGCAGTTTATTTCTTGACAGGGACAATGAAAAACTGTTTTTT
CASSLFLDRDNEKLFF
>-|TRBJ1-5|TRBV28|TRBD1
TGTGCCAGCAGTTCAAAGTGGACAGGGGGGGGTTTCGGCAATCAGCCCCAGCATTTT
CASSSKWTGGGFGNQPQHF
>-|TRBJ2-7|TRBV14|TRBD2
TGTGCCAGCAGCCAAGTAGTAGCGGGGGGCGTATCCGAGCAGTACTTC
CASSQVVAGGVSEQYF
>-|TRBJ1-1|TRBV4-1|-
TGCGCCAGCAGCTTCGACAGTCGGACCACTGAAGCTTTCTTT
CASSFDSRTTEAFF
>few|TRBJ1-4|TRBV20-1|TRBD1
TGCAGTGCCCCGGACAGGGACTCTGGTGAAAAACTGTTTTTT
CSAPDRDSGEKLFF
>few|TRBJ2-1|TRBV5-4|-
TGTGCCAGCAGCTTGGATGGGGGGGGGCCGTACAATGAGCAGTTCTTC
CASSLDGGGPYNEQFF
>once|TRBJ1-1|TRBV9|-
TGTGCCAGCAGCGGTCAGGACTCCGAAGCTTTCTTT
CASSGQDSEAFF
>-|TRBJ2-7|TRBV6-6|TRBD2
TGTGCCAGCAGTTACTTGCGCGGGGGGACATACGAGCAGTACTTC
CASSYLRGGTYEQYF
>many|TRBJ2-7|TRBV7-2|TRBD1
TGTGCCAGCAGCTTACGGGACAGGGGTTGGGAGCAGTACTTC
CASSLRDRGWEQYF
>few|TRBJ1-5|TRBV6-5|-
TGTGCCACCTCGCCGGGTTTTGGCTTTAGCAATCAGCCCCAGCATTTT
CATSPGFGFSNQPQHF
>-|TRBJ1-4|TRBV12-3/TRBV12-4|-
TGTGCCAGCAGTTTAGATCCTGGGGCAGGAGAAAAACTGTTTTTT
CASSLDPGAGEKLFF
>few|TRBJ2-3|TRBV2|-
TGTGCCGTTAAGCCTGGCACAGATACGCAGTATTTT
CAVKPGTDTQYF
>many|TRBJ2-1|TRBV7-8|-
TGTGCCAGCAGCTTCCACCGGGACTCCATCTACAATGAGCAGTTCTTC
CASSFHRDSIYNEQFF
>many|TRBJ2-7|TRBV7-2|-
TGTGCCAGCAGTTACTACTCCTACGAGCAGTACTTC
CASSYYSYEQYF
>few|TRBJ1-2|TRBV6-2/TRBV6-3|TRBD1
TGTGCCAGCAGTCAACCGGGACAGGGCTACTATGGCTACACCTTC
CASSQPGQGYYGYTF
>many|TRBJ1-1|TRBV28|-
TGTGCCAGCAGTTTCTTACAGGGCGGCACTGAAGCTTTCTTT
CASSFLQGGTEAFF
>-|TRBJ1-5|TRBV29-1|-
TGCAGAGAACAGGGTAACGAAGGGTATAGCAATCAGCCCCAGCATTTT
CREQGNEGYSNQPQHF
>many|TRBJ1-4|TRBV7-2|-
TGTGCCAGCAGCTTACAACAGATTACAACTAATGAAAAACTGTTTTTT
CASSLQQITTNEKLFF
>-|TRBJ2-1|TRBV4-1|-
TGCGCCAGCAGCCCCCGGGGCAGTAACAATGAGCAGTTCTTC
CASSPRGSNNEQFF
>-|TRBJ1-5|TRBV20-1|-
TGCAGTGCTAGTAGCAGTAATAATCAGCCCCAGCATTTT
CSASSSNNQPQHF
>many|TRBJ1-5|TRBV12-3/TRBV12-4|-
TGTGCCAGCAGTTCCTGGGGGACTTTTAGCAATCAGCCCCAGCATTTT
CASSSWGTFSNQPQHF
>few|TRBJ1-2|TRBV14|-
TGTGCCAGCAGCACCCGGGAACAGCCTCCCCCTAACTATGGCTACACCTTC
CASSTREQPPPNYGYTF
>few|TRBJ1-1|TRBV6-6|-
TGTGCCAGCAGTTACGAGACACTGAACACTGAAGCTTTCTTT
CASSYETLNTEAFF
>-|TRBJ2-3|TRBV2|-
TGTGCCAGCAGAAATAACAGGGTTCCGACGGATACGCAGTATTTT
CASRNNRVPTDTQYF
>-|TRBJ1-5|TRBV20-1|-
TGCAGTGCTAGCGAGGTTCCCAGGGCCTATAGCAATCAGCCCCAGCATTTT
CSASEVPRAYSNQPQHF
>-|TRBJ1-1|TRBV4-1|-
TGCGCCAGCGGTCCGAGACCGAGCACTGAAGCTTTCTTT
CASGPRPSTEAFF
>-|TRBJ2-2|TRBV28|TRBD1
TGTGCCAGCAGTTACAGGGGCAATGGGGAGCTGTTTTTT
CASSYRGNGELFF
>many|TRBJ2-3|TRBV7-2|-
TGTGCCAGCAGCTTAATGGCAGTGATGTGGCTAGCAACAGATACGCAGTATTTT
CASSLMAVMWLATDTQYF
>-|TRBJ2-3|TRBV20-1|-
TGCAGTGCTAGTTACTTGGGGGGTACAGATACGCAGTATTTT
CSASYLGGTDTQYF
>-|TRBJ1-5|TRBV27|TRBD1
TGTGCCAGCAGTCCGACAGGGAATCAGCCCCAGCATTTT
CASSPTGNQPQHF
>many|TRBJ2-4|TRBV7-9|-
TGTGCCAGCCAACACAGCCTCCAAAACATTCAGTACTTC
CASQHSLQNIQYF
>-|TRBJ1-2|TRBV28|-
TGTGCCAGCAGTCCCTACTCTACGGTGTATGGCTACACCTTC
CASSPYSTVYGYTF
>-|TRBJ1-1|TRBV14|-
TGTGCCAGCAGCCCTTTACTGGGGGGGATGAACACTGAAGCTTTCTTT
CASSPLLGGMNTEAFF
>few|TRBJ2-1|TRBV19|-
TGTGCCAGTAGTATGCAGGGTACCTACAATGAGCAGTTCTTC
CASSMQGTYNEQFF
>-|TRBJ2-7|TRBV12-3/TRBV12-4|TRBD1
TGTGCCAGCAGTTTAGTAGGGACAGGGGGCTACGAGCAGTACTTC
CASSLVGTGGYEQYF